A selection of T cell receptor beta chains follows, all from one sample in a study of HIV-infected patients and healthy controls. TCRdb re-called the 5' RACE reads with MiXCR, one entry per CDR3 protein. The data hold 15,000 to 20,000 distinct CDR3 sequences, with around a tenth observed a single time. Material: blood. Receptors originate from an adult in good health. Each CDR3 is given with its conserved first and last residue. A D gene is named only where the DNA matches it firmly. A clone size is listed for some rows: how often the clone was seen (once, few, many), or a class if it is expanded.

cdr3_aa cdr3_nt d_call j_call clone_size v_call
CASTLAGVNSPLHF TGTGCCAGCACTCTAGCCGGGGTTAATTCACCCCTCCACTTT - TRBJ1-6 - TRBV27
CASSQDEGFAEAFF TGCGCCAGCAGCCAAGATGAAGGATTTGCTGAAGCTTTCTTT - TRBJ1-1 few TRBV4-1
CASSLSGTGVRGTEAFF TGCGCCAGCAGCTTATCCGGGACAGGGGTGAGGGGCACTGAAGCTTTCTTT TRBD1 TRBJ1-1 - TRBV5-1
CAISLLADSYNEQFF TGTGCCATCAGTCTACTAGCGGACTCCTACAATGAGCAGTTCTTC TRBD2 TRBJ2-1 few TRBV10-3
CASSLQGNSPLHF TGTGCCAGCAGTCTACAGGGCAATTCACCCCTCCACTTT - TRBJ1-6 many TRBV27
CASSPLAGGPETQYF TGTGCCAGCAGCCCACTAGCGGGAGGGCCGGAGACCCAGTACTTC TRBD2 TRBJ2-5 medium-sized TRBV7-6
CASSPRLAGADEQYF TGTGCCAGCAGCCCCAGACTAGCGGGAGCCGACGAGCAGTACTTC TRBD2 TRBJ2-7 many TRBV3-1
CASSYPRRYLSYEQYF TGTGCCAGCAGCTACCCCCGGAGGTACCTCTCCTACGAGCAGTACTTC - TRBJ2-7 many TRBV7-6
CASSGQRGEQYF TGTGCCAGCAGTGGACAGCGCGGGGAGCAGTACTTC - TRBJ2-7 many TRBV14
CASSYTRAAQGDTQYF TGTGCCAGCAGTTACACCCGGGCCGCCCAGGGGGATACGCAGTATTTT - TRBJ2-3 many TRBV6-6
CASSRDSSAPETQYF TGTGCCAGCAGCCGGGACTCGAGCGCCCCCGAGACCCAGTACTTC - TRBJ2-5 medium-sized TRBV4-2
CASSFRTDQPQHF TGTGCCAGTAGTTTCCGGACAGACCAGCCCCAGCATTTT - TRBJ1-5 few TRBV19
CASLAVDRAGQPQHF TGTGCCAGCCTGGCCGTGGACAGGGCGGGCCAGCCCCAGCATTTT TRBD1 TRBJ1-5 few TRBV6-1
CASSLVQSDTQYF TGTGCCAGCAGCTTAGTGCAGTCAGATACGCAGTATTTT - TRBJ2-3 few TRBV7-2
CAWSTRTNLYTDTQYF TGTGCCTGGAGTACGAGGACTAACCTCTACACAGATACGCAGTATTTT - TRBJ2-3 few TRBV30
CSVEDPLSGSYNEQFF TGCAGCGTTGAAGATCCGCTCAGCGGCTCCTACAATGAGCAGTTCTTC - TRBJ2-1 many TRBV29-1
CASSPSGRRRTGELFF TGTGCCAGCAGCCCTAGCGGGCGGCGGCGCACCGGGGAGCTGTTTTTT TRBD2 TRBJ2-2 medium-sized TRBV9
CASSYRTAYEQYF TGTGCCAGCAGTTACCGAACAGCCTACGAGCAGTACTTC - TRBJ2-7 - TRBV6-5
CASSSFPGPSGETQYF TGTGCCAGCAGTTCGTTCCCGGGGCCCTCTGGAGAGACCCAGTACTTC - TRBJ2-5 few TRBV6-5
CASSSHLGTSGRSLNTGELFF TGTGCCAGCAGTTCGCACCTCGGGACTAGCGGGAGGTCCCTGAACACCGGGGAGCTGTTTTTT TRBD2 TRBJ2-2 medium-sized TRBV6-2/TRBV6-3
CASNRRGGISTDTQYF TGTGCCAGCAACCGGCGCGGGGGGATTAGCACAGATACGCAGTATTTT TRBD2 TRBJ2-3 medium-sized TRBV2
CASSSIDRDTEAFF TGCGCCAGCAGCTCGATCGACAGAGACACTGAAGCTTTCTTT - TRBJ1-1 many TRBV5-1
CSASDSGTSGSRYEQYF TGCAGTGCTAGCGACTCCGGGACTAGCGGGAGTAGGTACGAGCAGTACTTC TRBD2 TRBJ2-7 medium-sized TRBV20-1
CASSFPPGQGNSPLHF TGTGCCAGCAGCTTCCCCCCGGGACAGGGTAATTCACCCCTCCACTTT TRBD1 TRBJ1-6 many TRBV7-2
CSVEANTGELFF TGCAGCGTTGAAGCCAACACCGGGGAGCTGTTTTTT - TRBJ2-2 many TRBV29-1
CASSTDTSGAPDTQYF TGTGCCAGCAGCACAGATACTAGCGGGGCTCCGGATACGCAGTATTTT TRBD2 TRBJ2-3 medium-sized TRBV7-9
CASSFRTGPTNEKLFF TGTGCCAGCAGTTTCCGGACAGGGCCTACTAATGAAAAACTGTTTTTT TRBD1 TRBJ1-4 many TRBV12-3/TRBV12-4
CASSLEGSGDTDTQYF TGCGCCAGCAGCTTGGAGGGTAGCGGCGACACAGATACGCAGTATTTT - TRBJ2-3 many TRBV5-1
CSAPEGGVYNEQFF TGCAGTGCTCCCGAGGGGGGGGTATACAATGAGCAGTTCTTC - TRBJ2-1 many TRBV20-1